Many counts were recorded for the clone carrying this T cell receptor beta chain. No antigen is known for it. Extractions gave at least 6 micrograms of total RNA per sample. The data belong to a study of blood T cells in healthy people across ages. Study-wide context: Per every two T cells, about one barcoded beta molecule was captured by template switching.

The study, taken as a whole, reports: Per million T cells, TCR beta diversity dropped roughly linearly as age increased.

A second about 7 to 12 cycle PCR used barcoded and J-beta primers. Every individual sample yielded 2.5 million or more paired-end reads (each containing CDR3). TCRdb called the 5' RACE reads again in MiXCR, with one record for every CDR3 protein. The sample yields approximately 1.5 million distinct CDR3 sequences, about 32% seen once. Material for sequencing was blood. The clonotype comes from a woman aged 25-40 years in good health.

The CDR3 loop reads CASGGSSGTYEQYF. DNA of the CDR3: TGTGCCAGCGGGGGCTCCTCAGGAACCTACGAGCAGTACTTC. This chain joins TRBV12-3 or TRBV12-4 and TRBJ2-7; D might be TRBD1 (6 bases). The CDR3 totals 14 residues. Trimming removed 8 bases from V and 2 bases from J, with 16 bases in between.